These T cell receptor beta chains were read from a single sample in a study of CD8 T cells in ankylosing spondylitis. Each CDR3 protein gets one entry after TCRdb re-called the 5' RACE reads with MiXCR. The sample records around 100,000 distinct CDR3 sequences, around 8.3% being singletons. Sequencing was carried out using blood, either unsorted or a sorted T cell fraction (not recorded which). The receptors derive from a male donor with ankylosing spondylitis. The CDR3 runs from the conserved cysteine through the conserved F or W. A D gene is named only where the DNA matches it firmly. For some rows the clone size is stated as once, few or many, or as a class when expanded; others skip it.

d_call clone_size j_call v_call cdr3_nt cdr3_aa
TRBD2 few TRBJ2-3 TRBV29-1 TGCAGCGTTCTAGCGGGAGGGCCAACAGATACGCAGTATTTT CSVLAGGPTDTQYF
TRBD1 few TRBJ2-7 TRBV14 TGTGCCAGCAGCCTAGGGTACAGGGGGTCCTACGAGCAGTACTTC CASSLGYRGSYEQYF
TRBD2 many TRBJ2-3 TRBV5-1 TGCGCCAGCAGCCCCGGGAGGCTAGCGGGAGTCGAAGATACGCAGTATTTT CASSPGRLAGVEDTQYF
NA few TRBJ1-3 TRBV7-9 TGTGCCAGCAGCTTGGAGGACTTGAGCTCTGGAAACACCATATATTTT CASSLEDLSSGNTIYF
TRBD2 few TRBJ2-5 TRBV20-1 TGCAGTGTTAAGGATGGGGTAGCGGGAGTAGGAGAGACCCAGTACTTC CSVKDGVAGVGETQYF
TRBD2 few TRBJ2-2 TRBV12-3/TRBV12-4 TGTGCCAGCAGTTTAGGACTAGCGGCCGGGGAGCTGTTTTTT CASSLGLAAGELFF
TRBD1 many TRBJ2-1 TRBV29-1 TGCAGCGTGGCCGGGACAGGGGTAAGGAATGAGCAGTTCTTC CSVAGTGVRNEQFF
NA many TRBJ2-2 TRBV12-3/TRBV12-4 TGTGCCAGGGGTATTGGGGGGGAGCTGTTTTTT CARGIGGELFF
NA NA TRBJ1-5 TRBV19 TGTGCCAGTAGTCGGGGTCGGTTCTATAGCAATCAGCCCCAGCATTTT CASSRGRFYSNQPQHF
TRBD1 few TRBJ2-5 TRBV12-3/TRBV12-4 TGTGCCAGCAGTCCCCTCGGGACAGGGTCCCCGGAGACCCAGTACTTC CASSPLGTGSPETQYF
NA few TRBJ1-1 TRBV20-1 TGCAGTGCTAGGGAGGGCCATGGGGCAAACACTGAAGCTTTCTTT CSAREGHGANTEAFF
NA NA TRBJ2-1 TRBV7-6 TGTGCCAGCAGCCCTGGACACCTGGCCGGATATGAGCAGTTCTTC CASSPGHLAGYEQFF
NA NA TRBJ1-1 TRBV6-2/TRBV6-3 TGTGCCAGCAGTTACACCCGGCAGGGCACTGAAGCTTTCTTT CASSYTRQGTEAFF
NA many TRBJ1-4 TRBV7-9 TGTGCCAGCAGCCCCCCCGGGAGGAATGAAAAACTGTTTTTT CASSPPGRNEKLFF
TRBD2 many TRBJ2-1 TRBV19 TGTGCCAGTAGTATGTGGCTAGCGGGAGACAATGAGCAGTTCTTC CASSMWLAGDNEQFF
NA few TRBJ1-2 TRBV19 TGTGCCAGTAAGACGGGGGCGGATGGCTACACCTTC CASKTGADGYTF
TRBD2 medium-sized TRBJ2-1 TRBV14 TGTGCCAGCAGCCACGATAGAACGGGGGGGTCCTACAATGAGCAGTTCTTC CASSHDRTGGSYNEQFF
TRBD2 few TRBJ2-3 TRBV29-1 TGCAGCGTTGTCGTAGCGGGAAGGTCGGATACGCAGTATTTT CSVVVAGRSDTQYF
NA many TRBJ1-5 TRBV7-8 TGTGCCAGCAGCTTAGGTCAGGTCGATTATAGCAATCAGCCCCAGCATTTT CASSLGQVDYSNQPQHF
TRBD2 NA TRBJ2-1 TRBV9 TGTGCCAGCAGCGTAGTTAGCGGGAGCTACAATGAGCAGTTCTTC CASSVVSGSYNEQFF
NA NA TRBJ2-1 TRBV13 TGTGCCAGCAGCTTGAGGACAGCCCTGTCTGGAAAGGAGCAGTTCTTC CASSLRTALSGKEQFF
NA few TRBJ2-1 TRBV10-1 TGCGCCAGCAGTGCAGGGGAGGGATTTTGGGATGAGCAGTTCTTC CASSAGEGFWDEQFF
NA many TRBJ2-1 TRBV4-1 TGCGCCAGCAGCCAATTATTAGGGACTTCCTACAATGAGCAGTTCTTC CASSQLLGTSYNEQFF
NA many TRBJ2-5 TRBV10-2 TGCGCCAGCGGGGGGAAAGAGACCCAGTACTTC CASGGKETQYF
NA few TRBJ1-2 TRBV24-1 TGTGCCACCAGTGCGGGGGACGGCTACACCTTC CATSAGDGYTF
TRBD1 many TRBJ1-5 TRBV27 TGTGCCAGCAGTTTATCGGCCCCATCTGGAGGGGGCGAGAATCAGCCCCAGCATTTT CASSLSAPSGGGENQPQHF